Below, 27 T cell receptor beta chains from the same sample are listed, as sequenced in a study of blood T cell repertoires in COVID-19. Using immunoSEQ multiplex PCR, the repertoire was profiled, and TCRdb retains in-frame clones only, with some absent. The table records 150,000 to 200,000 clones, over 85% of them present only once. The sequenced sample was peripheral blood. The receptors were sampled from a man in his 60s with active or convalescent COVID-19.

This chain's CDR3 is CASSLRGSTNTEAFF. CDR3 DNA: TGTGCCAGCAGCTTAAGGGGGTCTACGAACACTGAAGCTTTCTTT. This chain joins TRBV7-9 and TRBJ1-1; D is perhaps TRBD1 (6 bases). The CDR3 covers 15 residues. The germline CDR1 and CDR2 sequences are SEHNR and FQNEAQ (reference sequence). V lost 2 bases and J lost 1, with 11 bases in between.

The chain uses TRBV27 and TRBJ2-1, with 8 bases identical to TRBD2. The CDR3 extends over 17 amino acids. V was clipped by 2 bases and J by 2 bases; unmatched bases: 8. Germline CDR1 and CDR2: MNHEY and SMNVEV (reference sequence). The CDR3 DNA follows: TGTGCCAGCAGTTTAATTTTAGCCGGGAGGGCCTACAATGAGCAGTTCTTC. Amino acid sequence: CASSLILAGRAYNEQFF.

The chain has TRBV9 and TRBJ2-7, with 7 bases aligning to TRBD1. The V and J ends lost 3 bases and 2 bases, in that order; junction bases with no gene match: 5. Germline V gives CDR1 SGDLS, CDR2 YYNGEE. This CDR3 comprises 14 residues. CDR3 bases: TGTGCCAGCAGCGCCGGGACAGAAACCTACGAGCAGTACTTC. Its protein is CASSAGTETYEQYF.

The V and J genes are TRBV12-3 or TRBV12-4 and TRBJ2-1, with 9 bases lining up with TRBD1. J was trimmed by 9 bases and V by 4 bases; bases with no gene match: 4. CDR3 length: 13 amino acids. CDR3 sequence reads: CASSSQGASEQFF. The CDR3 nucleotides read TGTGCCAGCAGTTCACAGGGGGCTAGTGAGCAGTTCTTC.

The V call is TRBV6-5, the J call TRBJ2-1, with 12 bases fitting TRBD2. J was trimmed by 3 bases and V by 4 bases; bases with no gene match: 1. CDR3 length: 15 amino acids. Germline loops: CDR1 MNHEY, CDR2 SVGAGI. The CDR3 region has the DNA TGTGCCAGCAGTTCGGGACTAGCGGGCTACAATGAGCAGTTCTTC. The encoded protein is CASSSGLAGYNEQFF.

The chain uses TRBV10-3 and TRBJ2-5; 8 nucleotides match TRBD1. Germline CDR1 ENHRY, CDR2 SYGVKD. The V segment lost 6 bases and the J segment 2 bases; nucleotides outside the gene matches: 14. This CDR3 has 17 amino acids. For the CDR3, the DNA is TGTGCCATCAGACGCGGGACAGGAGGGTATATACAAGAGACCCAGTACTTC. Translated: CAIRRGTGGYIQETQYF.

CDR3 amino acids: CASSYARGMYEQYF. For the CDR3, the DNA is TGTGCCAGCAGCTACGCCAGGGGGATGTACGAGCAGTACTTC. The V and J genes are TRBV6-5 and TRBJ2-7; 7 positions match TRBD1. The CDR3 sequence is 14 residues long. CDR1 MNHEY and CDR2 SVGAGI come from the germline V gene. V lost 6 bases and J lost 4; bases outside the gene matches: 9.

The chain combines TRBV27 with TRBJ2-1; maybe TRBD2 (5 bases). The CDR3 runs 15 residues. Germline V lookup: CDR1 MNHEY, CDR2 SMNVEV (reference sequence). The V end lost 5 bases, the J end lost 6 bases, and 17 bases lay between the germline ends. The CDR3 DNA is TGTGCCAGCAGTCCTTGGGTGAGACGGGGCAATGAGCAGTTCTTC. It translates to CASSPWVRRGNEQFF.

The chain links TRBV12-3 or TRBV12-4 to TRBJ1-2; D is unclear. The CDR3 covers 11 residues. Trimming took off 5 bases at V and 4 bases at J, with 5 bases between the two ends. CDR3 residues: CASSALYGYTF. The CDR3, as DNA: TGTGCCAGCAGTGCACTCTATGGCTACACCTTC.

The chain uses TRBV6-5 and TRBJ1-6; D gene unclear. Trimming left V 5 bases short and J 6 bases short, with 8 bases between. The germline V gene encodes CDR1 MNHEY and CDR2 SVGAGI. This CDR3 comprises 13 residues. The CDR3 spells CASSNRANSPLHF. The DNA for the CDR3 is TGTGCCAGCAGTAACAGAGCTAATTCACCCCTCCACTTT.

This clone was counted once. The chain links TRBV3-1 (or the pseudogene TRBV3-2) to TRBJ1-2, with 7 positions matching TRBD1. Germline CDR1 and CDR2: LGHDT and YNNKEL (reference sequence). The CDR3 loop spans 13 amino acids. Unmatched junction bases numbered 2, after V lost 3 bases and J lost 4 bases. The CDR3 DNA is TGTGCCAGCAGCCAGACAGGGTTCTATGGCTACACCTTC. This gives the protein CASSQTGFYGYTF.

The gene calls are TRBV6-5 and TRBJ1-5, with 7 bases that match TRBD1. Per germline, CDR1 MNHEY and CDR2 SVGAGI. With V trimmed by 6 bases and J by 7 bases, 9 bases remained unmatched. The CDR3 totals 14 residues. CDR3 amino acids: CASSPGTATQPQHF. CDR3 coding DNA: TGTGCCAGCAGCCCCGGGACAGCCACCCAGCCCCAGCATTTT.

The chain recombines TRBV5-1 with TRBJ1-4; no reliable D call. The CDR3 loop spans 16 amino acids. CDR1 is SGHRS and CDR2 is YFSETQ in the germline V gene. The germline V and J ends were trimmed by 4 bases and 4 bases, with 17 bases remaining between them. The CDR3, as DNA: TGCGCCAGCAGCGCGACTGGAGGACCTTTTAATGAAAAACTGTTTTTT. It encodes CASSATGGPFNEKLFF.

The chain links TRBV5-5 to TRBJ2-6; TRBD1 aligns across 8 bases. CDR3 length equals 17 residues. The germline V gene has CDR1 SGHKS and CDR2 YYEKEE (reference sequence). V lost 5 bases to trimming and J lost 0 bases; unmatched junction nucleotides: 7. The CDR3 sequence is CASSSGTGISGANVLTF. The CDR3 nucleotides read TGTGCCAGCAGTTCCGGGACAGGTATCTCTGGGGCCAACGTCCTGACTTTC. Combining the CDR3 with reference TRBV5-5 and TRBJ2-6 gives the whole variable domain DAGVTQSPTHLIKTRGQQVTLRCSPISGHKSVSWYQQVLGQGPQFIFQYYEKEERGRGNFPDRFSARQFPNYSSELNVNALLLGDSALYLCASSSGTGISGANVLTFGAGSRLTVL.

The chain joins TRBV6-5 to TRBJ1-3, with 10 bases aligning to TRBD1. The CDR3 sequence is 14 residues long. V shed 5 bases and J 9 bases; nucleotides not matched to a gene: 7. Germline assignment: CDR1 MNHEY and CDR2 SVGAGI. DNA of the CDR3: TGTGCCAGCAGTCTCGGGACAGGGGAGGGCACCATATATTTT. The encoded protein is CASSLGTGEGTIYF.

The chain is built from TRBV10-2 and TRBJ1-2, with 7 bases matching TRBD1. Germline V lookup: CDR1 WSHSY, CDR2 SAAADI. This CDR3 comprises 13 residues. Unmatched junction bases numbered 8, after V lost 7 bases and J lost 6 bases. This CDR3 is CASTGGQGDGYTF. In DNA, the CDR3 is TGCGCCAGCACCGGGGGTCAGGGGGATGGCTACACCTTC.

The V call is TRBV18, the J call TRBJ2-2; 12 nucleotides match TRBD2. The CDR3 has 17 amino acids. Unmatched junction bases numbered 0, after V lost 1 base and J lost 0 bases. CDR1 and CDR2 (germline): KGHSH, LQKENI. As DNA, the CDR3 is TGTGCCAGCTCACCACGGACTAGCGGGACGAACACCGGGGAGCTGTTTTTT. As protein: CASSPRTSGTNTGELFF.

This rearrangement joins TRBV5-4 to TRBJ2-1; D uncertain. Trimming took off 7 bases at V and 5 bases at J, with 7 bases between the two ends. The CDR3 spans 11 residues. Germline-derived CDR1 and CDR2 are SGHNT and YYREEE (reference sequence). The chain's CDR3 is CASFRNNEQFF. CDR3 nucleotides: TGTGCCAGCTTCAGGAACAATGAGCAGTTCTTC.

DNA for the CDR3: TGTGCCAGCAGTTCTTTTAGAGCGTCGACCTACGAGCAGTACTTC. Its protein product is CASSSFRASTYEQYF. The J gene is TRBJ2-7, the V gene TRBV6-2 or TRBV6-3; D gene uncertain. Germline V lookup: CDR1 MNHEY, CDR2 SVGEGT. V gave up 4 bases and J gave up 2 bases, with 15 bases separating them. The CDR3 is made up of 15 amino acids.

This CDR3 reads CASSYSLWNTEAFF. CDR3 bases: TGTGCCAGCAGCTACAGCCTCTGGAACACTGAAGCTTTCTTT. The chain combines TRBV6-5 with TRBJ1-1; no firm D call. Looked up from germline, CDR1 is MNHEY and CDR2 is SVGAGI. The CDR3 sequence is 14 residues long. Trimming took off 6 bases at V and 1 base at J, with 12 bases between the two ends.

J is TRBJ1-3 and V is TRBV28, with D tentatively TRBD1 (5 bases). The CDR3 length is 15 residues. Trimming cost V 4 bases and J 0 bases, with 10 bases left between them. Germline-derived CDR1 and CDR2 are MDHEN and SYDVKM. CDR3 sequence: CASSSSGISGNTIYF. In nucleotides, the CDR3 is TGTGCCAGCAGTTCCTCAGGGATCTCTGGAAACACCATATATTTT.

The genes are TRBV6-5 and TRBJ1-6; D remains unclear. The CDR3 totals 13 residues. The germline V and J ends were trimmed by 6 bases and 10 bases, with 13 bases remaining between them. Germline V gene sequence: CDR1 MNHEY, CDR2 SVGAGI. The CDR3 here is CASRQLQASPLHF. In DNA, the CDR3 is TGTGCCAGCAGACAATTGCAAGCGTCACCCCTCCACTTT.

V and J are TRBV7-9 and TRBJ2-1; D possibly corresponds to TRBD2 (5 bases). CDR3 size: 18 residues. The V and J ends lost 5 bases and 0 bases respectively, with 20 bases between them. CDR1 is SEHNR, CDR2 FQNEAQ, per germline (reference sequence). CDR3 in DNA: TGTGCCAGCAGCCCGCTCGGCCGGACGGGAAGCTCCTACAATGAGCAGTTCTTC. It specifies CASSPLGRTGSSYNEQFF.

The CDR3 loop is CASSRGQVYNEQFF. In DNA form, the CDR3 reads TGTGCCAGCAGCCGAGGACAGGTCTACAATGAGCAGTTCTTC. The gene calls are TRBV7-9 and TRBJ2-1, with TRBD1 matching 7 bases. Trimming at V came to 5 bases and at J to 3 bases, leaving 4 bases not matched to a gene. CDR3 length: 14 amino acids. CDR1 and CDR2 (germline): SEHNR, FQNEAQ (reference sequence).

The V gene is TRBV5-1, the J gene TRBJ1-1; D possibly corresponds to TRBD1 (6 bases). There are 16 residues in the CDR3. V shed 4 bases and J shed 1 base, with 17 bases lying between them. Germline lookup yields CDR1 SGHRS and CDR2 YFSETQ. Here the CDR3 reads CASSQQGSPWNTEAFF. The CDR3 nucleotides read TGCGCCAGCAGCCAACAGGGCAGCCCATGGAACACTGAAGCTTTCTTT. Filled out from reference TRBV5-1 and TRBJ1-1, the complete variable domain reads KAGVTQTPRYLIKTRGQQVTLSCSPISGHRSVSWYQQTPGQGLQFLFEYFSETQRNKGNFPGRFSGRQFSNSRSEMNVSTLELGDSALYLCASSQQGSPWNTEAFFGQGTRLTVV.

The CDR3 DNA is TGTGCCAGCAACAACCCTAGCGGGAGGGCCACAGATACGCAGTATTTT. Translating it yields CASNNPSGRATDTQYF. This chain uses TRBV7-9 with TRBJ2-3; TRBD2 matches 12 bases. The CDR3 length is 16 residues. CDR1 SEHNR and CDR2 FQNEAQ come from the germline V gene (reference sequence). V was clipped by 7 bases and J by 2 bases; unmatched bases: 7.

The rearrangement joins TRBV6-5 to TRBJ1-2, with no clear D. The CDR3 spans 14 residues. V gave up 2 bases and J gave up 0 bases, with 7 bases separating them. Germline CDR1 and CDR2: MNHEY and SVGAGI. The CDR3 region is CASSYAAANYGYTF. DNA for the CDR3: TGTGCCAGCAGTTACGCCGCAGCTAACTATGGCTACACCTTC.